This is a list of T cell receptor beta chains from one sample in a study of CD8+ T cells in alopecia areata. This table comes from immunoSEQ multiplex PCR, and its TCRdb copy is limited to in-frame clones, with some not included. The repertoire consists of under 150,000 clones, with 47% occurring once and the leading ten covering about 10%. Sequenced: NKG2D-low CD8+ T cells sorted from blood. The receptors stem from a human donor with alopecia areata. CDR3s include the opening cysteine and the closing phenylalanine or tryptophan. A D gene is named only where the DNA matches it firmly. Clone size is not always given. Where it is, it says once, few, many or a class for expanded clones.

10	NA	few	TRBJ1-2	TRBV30	CAWSESPGTF	TGTGCCTGGAGTGAAAGTCCGGGCACCTTC
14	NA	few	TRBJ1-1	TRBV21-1	CASILIGDNTEAFF	TGTGCCAGCATCTTGATAGGGGATAACACTGAAGCTTTCTTT
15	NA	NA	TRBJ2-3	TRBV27	CASSFMTFGKDTQYF	TGTGCCAGCAGTTTCATGACCTTTGGAAAAGATACGCAGTATTTT
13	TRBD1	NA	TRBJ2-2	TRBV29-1	CSARTGGTGELFF	TGCAGCGCCAGGACAGGGGGCACCGGGGAGCTGTTTTTT
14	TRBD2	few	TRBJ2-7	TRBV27	CASSSGTSSYEQYF	TGTGCCAGCAGTTCCGGGACTAGCAGCTACGAGCAGTACTTC
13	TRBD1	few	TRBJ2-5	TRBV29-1	CSVEPGQQETQYF	TGCAGCGTTGAACCGGGACAGCAAGAGACCCAGTACTTC
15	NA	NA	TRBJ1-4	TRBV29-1	CSVEDGPAKGEKLFF	TGCAGCGTTGAAGATGGGCCAGCCAAGGGGGAAAAACTGTTTTTT
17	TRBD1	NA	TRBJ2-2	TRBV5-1	CASSYRTGRTGTGELFF	TGCGCCAGCAGCTACCGGACAGGGCGTACGGGCACCGGGGAGCTGTTTTTT
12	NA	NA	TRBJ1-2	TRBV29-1	CSVEAAAYGYTF	TGCAGCGTTGAGGCGGCGGCCTATGGCTACACCTTC
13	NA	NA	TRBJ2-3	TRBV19	CASTPTSTDTQYF	TGTGCCAGTACCCCGACAAGCACAGATACGCAGTATTTT
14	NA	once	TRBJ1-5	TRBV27	CASSDDPSNQPQHF	TGTGCCAGCAGCGACGACCCGAGCAATCAGCCCCAGCATTTT
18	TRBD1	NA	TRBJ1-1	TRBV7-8	CASSSRLTGGDMNTEAFF	TGTGCCAGCAGCTCCCGACTGACAGGGGGTGACATGAACACTGAAGCTTTCTTT
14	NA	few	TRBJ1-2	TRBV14	CASSQERGPYGYTF	TGTGCCAGCAGCCAAGAACGGGGGCCCTATGGCTACACCTTC
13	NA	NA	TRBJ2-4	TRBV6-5	CASSSLAKNIQYF	TGTGCCAGCAGTTCTCTAGCCAAAAACATTCAGTACTTC
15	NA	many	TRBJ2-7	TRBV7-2	CASSWTVSTHYEQYF	TGTGCCAGCAGCTGGACGGTTTCCACCCACTACGAGCAGTACTTC
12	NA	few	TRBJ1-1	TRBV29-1	CSVEEQNTEAFF	TGCAGCGTTGAAGAACAGAACACTGAAGCTTTCTTT
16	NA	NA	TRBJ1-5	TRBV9	CASSVEEPGQNQPQHF	TGTGCCAGCAGCGTAGAGGAACCGGGACAAAATCAGCCCCAGCATTTT
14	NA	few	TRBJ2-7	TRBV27	CASTRHRSSYEQYF	TGTGCCAGCACTCGACACCGGAGCTCCTACGAGCAGTACTTC
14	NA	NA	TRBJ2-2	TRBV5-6	CASSPGVHTGELFF	TGTGCCAGCAGCCCCGGGGTGCACACCGGGGAGCTGTTTTTT
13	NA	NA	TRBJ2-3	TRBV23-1	CASSQSAGNTQYF	TGCGCCAGCAGTCAATCGGCGGGAAATACGCAGTATTTT
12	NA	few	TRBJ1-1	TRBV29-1	CSVTASVLEAFF	TGCAGCGTTACAGCGTCCGTCCTTGAAGCTTTCTTT
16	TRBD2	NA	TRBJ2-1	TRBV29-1	CSVVWAGGLWYNEQFF	TGCAGCGTTGTCTGGGCGGGGGGGCTTTGGTACAATGAGCAGTTCTTC
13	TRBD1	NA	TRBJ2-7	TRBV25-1	CASSLQGPYEQYF	TGTGCCAGCAGCCTACAGGGGCCCTACGAGCAGTACTTC
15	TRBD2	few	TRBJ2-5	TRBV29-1	CSVEWLAGSQETQYF	TGCAGCGTTGAATGGCTAGCGGGGAGCCAAGAGACCCAGTACTTC
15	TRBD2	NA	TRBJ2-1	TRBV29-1	CSVEIGGGGYNEQFF	TGCAGCGTTGAAATTGGAGGCGGGGGGTACAATGAGCAGTTCTTC
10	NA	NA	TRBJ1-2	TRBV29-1	CSVEQGGYTF	TGCAGCGTTGAACAGGGGGGCTACACCTTC
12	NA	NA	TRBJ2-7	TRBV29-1	CSAEIRPYEQYF	TGCAGCGCCGAGATCCGGCCCTACGAGCAGTACTTC
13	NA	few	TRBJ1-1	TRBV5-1	CASSTEMNTEAFF	TGCGCCAGCAGTACAGAGATGAACACTGAAGCTTTCTTT
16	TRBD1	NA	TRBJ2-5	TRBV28	CASSPTRRTGEKTQYF	TGTGCCAGCAGTCCCACCCGCCGGACAGGGGAGAAGACCCAGTACTTC
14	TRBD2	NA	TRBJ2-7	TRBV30	CAFETSGAAYEQYF	TGTGCCTTCGAGACTAGCGGGGCCGCCTACGAGCAGTACTTC
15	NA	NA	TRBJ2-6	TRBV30	CAWSVPGTGANVLTF	TGTGCCTGGAGTGTGCCAGGGACGGGGGCCAACGTCCTGACTTTC
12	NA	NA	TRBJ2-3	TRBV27	CATPGGPDTQYF	TGTGCCACCCCTGGGGGACCGGATACGCAGTATTTT
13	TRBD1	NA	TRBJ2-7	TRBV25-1	CASSAGTEYEQYF	TGTGCCAGCAGTGCCGGGACAGAATACGAGCAGTACTTC
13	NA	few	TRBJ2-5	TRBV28	CASSLRQGETQYF	TGTGCCAGCAGTTTACGGCAGGGAGAGACCCAGTACTTC
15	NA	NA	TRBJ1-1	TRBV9	CASSVSSGTDTEAFF	TGTGCCAGCAGCGTAAGTTCAGGTACGGACACTGAAGCTTTCTTT
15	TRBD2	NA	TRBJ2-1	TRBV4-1	CASSQGEGGYNEQFF	TGCGCCAGCAGCCAAGGGGAGGGTGGCTACAATGAGCAGTTCTTC
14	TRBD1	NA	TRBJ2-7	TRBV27	CASSLGQGVHEQYF	TGTGCCAGCAGTTTGGGACAGGGAGTACACGAGCAGTACTTC
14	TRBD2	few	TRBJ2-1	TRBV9	CASDPSGSGNEQFF	TGTGCCAGCGATCCTAGCGGGAGTGGAAATGAGCAGTTCTTC
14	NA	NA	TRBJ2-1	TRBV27	CASSPRAGLNEQFF	TGTGCCAGCAGCCCTCGGGCGGGACTGAATGAGCAGTTCTTC
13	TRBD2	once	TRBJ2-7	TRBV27	CASSLAGGDEQYF	TGTGCCAGCAGTTTAGCGGGAGGGGACGAGCAGTACTTC
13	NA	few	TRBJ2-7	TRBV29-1	CSAQTGTTYEQYF	TGCAGCGCCCAGACAGGAACAACCTACGAGCAGTACTTC
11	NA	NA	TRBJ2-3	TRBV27	CASSPFDTQYF	TGTGCCAGCAGTCCGTTCGATACGCAGTATTTT
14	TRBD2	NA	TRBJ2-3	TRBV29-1	CSVEGTSIADTQYF	TGCAGCGTTGAAGGGACTAGTATTGCAGATACGCAGTATTTT
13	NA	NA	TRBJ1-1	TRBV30	CAWSLSWNTEAFF	TGTGCCTGGAGCCTCAGTTGGAACACTGAAGCTTTCTTT
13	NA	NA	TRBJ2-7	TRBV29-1	CSVEAGGMYEQYF	TGCAGCGTTGAGGCTGGCGGGATGTACGAGCAGTACTTC